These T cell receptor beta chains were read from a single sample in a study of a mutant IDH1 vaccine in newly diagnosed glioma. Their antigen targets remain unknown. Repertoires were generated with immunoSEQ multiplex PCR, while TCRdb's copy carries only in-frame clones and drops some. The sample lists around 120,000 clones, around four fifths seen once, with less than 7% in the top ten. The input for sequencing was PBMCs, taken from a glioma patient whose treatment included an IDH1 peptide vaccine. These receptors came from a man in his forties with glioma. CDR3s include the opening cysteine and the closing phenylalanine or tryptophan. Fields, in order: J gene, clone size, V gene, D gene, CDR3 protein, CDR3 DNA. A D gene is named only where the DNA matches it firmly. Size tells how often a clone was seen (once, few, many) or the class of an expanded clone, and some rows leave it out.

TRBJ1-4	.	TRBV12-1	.	CASSFWETVNIF	TGTGCCAGCAGCTTTTGGGAGACAGTAAACATTTTT
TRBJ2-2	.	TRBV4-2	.	CASSQEIPGPGELFF	TGTGCCAGCAGCCAAGAGATACCGGGGCCTGGGGAGCTGTTTTTT
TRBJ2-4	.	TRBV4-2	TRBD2	CASSLGLAGTGAKNIQYF	TGTGCCAGCAGCCTGGGACTAGCGGGAACGGGGGCCAAAAACATTCAGTACTTC
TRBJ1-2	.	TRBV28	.	CASSEATGIGGYTF	TGTGCCAGCAGTGAAGCGACAGGTATCGGTGGCTACACCTTC
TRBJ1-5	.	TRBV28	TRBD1	CASSLSGTVSNQPQHF	TGTGCCAGCAGTTTATCCGGGACAGTGAGCAATCAGCCCCAGCATTTT
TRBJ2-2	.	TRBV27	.	CASSFLGGGGELFF	TGTGCCAGCAGTTTCCTGGGGGGAGGCGGGGAGCTGTTTTTT
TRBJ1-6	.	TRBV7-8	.	CASSLSPPGGSSPLHF	TGTGCCAGCAGCTTATCCCCCCCGGGGGGTAGCTCACCCCTCCACTTT
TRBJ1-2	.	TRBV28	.	CASSLRESNYGYTF	TGTGCCAGCAGTTTACGGGAATCCAACTATGGCTACACCTTC
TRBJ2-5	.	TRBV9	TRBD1	CASSPAGGRWETQYF	TGTGCCAGCAGCCCGGCAGGGGGTAGGTGGGAGACCCAGTACTTC
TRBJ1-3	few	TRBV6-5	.	CASSLSSGNTIYF	TGTGCCAGCAGCCTTAGCTCTGGAAACACCATATATTTT
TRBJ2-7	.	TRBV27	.	CASRPGQVSYEQYF	TGTGCCAGCAGACCCGGACAAGTCTCCTACGAGCAGTACTTC
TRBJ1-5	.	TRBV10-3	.	CAISESGQFNQPQHF	TGTGCCATCAGTGAGTCCGGGCAGTTCAATCAGCCCCAGCATTTT
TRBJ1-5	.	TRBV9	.	CASSVGTGSNQPQHF	TGTGCCAGCAGCGTAGGGACGGGTAGCAATCAGCCCCAGCATTTT
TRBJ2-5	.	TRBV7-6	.	CASSPPGQGETQYF	TGTGCCAGCAGCCCACCGGGTCAAGGGGAGACCCAGTACTTC
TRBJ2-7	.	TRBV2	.	CASRRDLNSYEQYF	TGTGCCAGCAGGAGGGACCTAAACTCCTACGAGCAGTACTTC
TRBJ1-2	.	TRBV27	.	CASSFGRESGYTF	TGTGCCAGCAGTTTTGGCAGGGAGTCTGGCTACACCTTC
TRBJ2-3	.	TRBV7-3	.	CASSSDGWATDTQYF	TGTGCCAGCAGCTCCGATGGATGGGCAACAGATACGCAGTATTTT
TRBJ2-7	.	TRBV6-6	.	CASSQTPSDRYEQYF	TGTGCCAGCAGTCAGACTCCTAGCGACCGCTACGAGCAGTACTTC
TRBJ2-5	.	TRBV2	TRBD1	CASKGTVEETQYF	TGTGCCAGCAAAGGGACAGTCGAAGAGACCCAGTACTTC
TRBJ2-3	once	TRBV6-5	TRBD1	CASSRSGQADTQYF	TGTGCCAGCAGTAGATCCGGACAGGCAGATACGCAGTATTTT
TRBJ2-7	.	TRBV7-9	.	CASSHPDFHEQYF	TGTGCCAGCAGCCACCCCGACTTCCACGAGCAGTACTTC
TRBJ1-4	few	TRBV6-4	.	CASSVWEKLFF	TGTGCCAGCAGTGTTTGGGAAAAACTGTTTTTT
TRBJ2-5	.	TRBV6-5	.	CASSYGPYGETQYF	TGTGCCAGCAGTTACGGTCCTTACGGAGAGACCCAGTACTTC
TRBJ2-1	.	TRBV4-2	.	CASSQVTPPSYNEQFF	TGTGCCAGCAGCCAAGTAACTCCGCCGTCCTACAATGAGCAGTTCTTC
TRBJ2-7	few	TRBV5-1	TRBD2	CASSLGGTSQLEQYF	TGCGCCAGCAGCCTGGGGGGGACTAGCCAGCTGGAGCAGTACTTC
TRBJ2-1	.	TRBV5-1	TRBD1	CASSLASDREDHEQFF	TGCGCCAGCAGCTTGGCCTCGGACAGGGAGGACCATGAGCAGTTCTTC
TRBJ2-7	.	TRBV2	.	CASSGSGAYEQYF	TGTGCCAGCAGTGGCAGCGGAGCCTACGAGCAGTACTTC
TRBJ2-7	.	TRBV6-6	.	CASSYPAGRSSYEQYF	TGTGCCAGCAGTTACCCAGCGGGTAGGAGCTCCTACGAGCAGTACTTC
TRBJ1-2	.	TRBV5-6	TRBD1	CASSLWGTVIKYGYTF	TGTGCCAGCAGCTTGTGGGGGACAGTTATAAAGTATGGCTACACCTTC
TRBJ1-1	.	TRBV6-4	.	CASSDRPDAGTEAFF	TGTGCCAGCAGTGACCGGCCGGACGCGGGCACTGAAGCTTTCTTT
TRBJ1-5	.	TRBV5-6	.	CASSLEGSGSWQPQHF	TGTGCCAGCAGCTTGGAGGGTTCGGGTTCCTGGCAGCCCCAGCATTTT
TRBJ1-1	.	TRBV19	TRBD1	CASKRTGNTEAFF	TGTGCCAGTAAACGGACAGGGAACACTGAAGCTTTCTTT
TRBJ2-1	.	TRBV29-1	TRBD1	CSVSDRGLSGEQFF	TGCAGCGTTTCGGACAGGGGGCTCTCAGGTGAGCAGTTCTTC
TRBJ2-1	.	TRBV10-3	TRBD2	CAISDRGGRDEQFF	TGTGCCATCAGTGACCGGGGGGGCCGGGATGAGCAGTTCTTC
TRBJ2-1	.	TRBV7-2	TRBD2	CASSLGIAGGNGNEQFF	TGTGCCAGCAGCTTAGGGATAGCGGGGGGAAACGGGAATGAGCAGTTCTTC
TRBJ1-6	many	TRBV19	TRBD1	CASSTLTGGGSSPLHF	TGTGCCAGTAGTACCCTGACAGGGGGCGGGAGTTCACCCCTCCACTTT
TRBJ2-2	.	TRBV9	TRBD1	CASSRGQGAIGELFF	TGTGCCAGCAGCAGAGGGCAGGGGGCGATCGGGGAGCTGTTTTTT
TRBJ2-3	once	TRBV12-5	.	CASGLGRALDTQYF	TGTGCTAGTGGTTTGGGGAGGGCCTTAGATACGCAGTATTTT
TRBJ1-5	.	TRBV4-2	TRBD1	CASSQDWDSGYSNQPQHF	TGTGCCAGCAGCCAAGATTGGGACAGCGGTTATAGCAATCAGCCCCAGCATTTT